This T cell receptor beta chain was retrieved from a study of blood T cell repertoires in COVID-19. About the research overall: COVID-19 samples from acute and convalescent phases originated in the United States, Italy and Spain. The analysed material was cDNA or gDNA that came from T cells, B-cell-depleted T cells, or PBMCs.

Per the authors' pipeline: Amplification from reference gene primers served as the basis for estimated nucleated cell counts. Profiled with immunoSEQ multiplex PCR; TCRdb holds only in-frame clones, not every one. V and J calls and clone size are those listed in that table; D and trimming were worked out from the DNA. The top ten hold roughly 13% of the sample, which has 9,500 to 15,000 clones, 90% seen once. V was pared by 2 bases and J by 3 bases, with 5 bases of the junction left unmatched. This CDR3 spans 15 amino acids. In germline, CDR1 is WNHNN, CDR2 SYGVQD (reference sequence). The sample was peripheral blood. V usage is TRBV10-1 and J usage is TRBJ2-3, with 7 bases matching TRBD2. The clonotype was recovered from a man in his 70s with active COVID-19. The CDR3 protein is CASSEGGGKTDTQYF. The DNA of the CDR3 is TGCGCCAGCAGTGAGGGGGGGGGAAAGACAGATACGCAGTATTTT.